Here is one T cell receptor (beta chain) with its context. Its specificity is not known. This sample was taken from a study of T-cell reconstitution after alpha-beta-depleted transplantation in children. General study points: T-cell numbers and diversity one year post-transplant derived largely from freshly generated T cells.

V was clipped by 1 base and J by 4 bases; unmatched bases: 4. This CDR3 is built from 14 residues. CDR1 is SGHAT and CDR2 is FQDESV in the germline V gene (reference sequence). Preparation of the TCRbeta library used unique molecular identifiers. From the PCR reads, TCRdb called clonotypes with MiXCR, one entry per CDR3 protein. The sample has about 540,000 distinct CDR3 sequences, roughly 30% seen once; the top ten hold under 45%. The source of this sequence is a boy under two years old with Wiskott-Aldrich syndrome, due to receive a stem cell transplant. The chain recombines TRBV11-1 with TRBJ2-7, with 7 bases aligning to TRBD1. The sequenced sample was PBMCs, obtained before TCRalphabeta/CD19-depleted stem cell transplant. The DNA of the CDR3 is TGTGCCAGCAGCTTAGACGACAGGGTTTACGAGCAGTACTTC. Encoded protein: CASSLDDRVYEQYF.